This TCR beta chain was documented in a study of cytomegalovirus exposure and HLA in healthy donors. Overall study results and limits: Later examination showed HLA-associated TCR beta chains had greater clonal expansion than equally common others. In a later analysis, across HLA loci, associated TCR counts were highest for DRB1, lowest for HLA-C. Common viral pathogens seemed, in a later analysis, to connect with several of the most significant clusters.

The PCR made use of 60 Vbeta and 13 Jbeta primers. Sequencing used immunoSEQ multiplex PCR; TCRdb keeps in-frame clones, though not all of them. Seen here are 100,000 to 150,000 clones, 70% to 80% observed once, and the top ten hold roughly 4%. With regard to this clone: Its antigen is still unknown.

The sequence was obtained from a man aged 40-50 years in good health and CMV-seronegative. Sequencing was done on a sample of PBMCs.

The DNA for the CDR3 is TGTGCTAGTGGTTCACTGACCCTACTAGGTCATGGCTACACCTTC. It translates to CASGSLTLLGHGYTF. The V call is TRBV12-5, the J call TRBJ1-2; D gene uncertain. The CDR3 is 15 amino acids. CDR1 LGHNT and CDR2 FRNRAP come from the germline V gene. Between the trimmed V and J ends, which lost 4 bases and 6 bases, there was a span of 18 bases.